This T cell receptor (beta chain) was observed in a study of OX40 agonist ivuxolimab in advanced cancers. Overall study: Patients received ivuxolimab, an intravenous treatment, every 2 weeks at 0.01 to 10 mg/kg.

The length of the CDR3 is 13 residues. With 4 bases removed from V and 2 bases from J, the gap between germline ends came to 10 bases. Germline CDR1 reads SGHRS; CDR2 reads YFSETQ. The protocol was immunoSEQ multiplex PCR, while the TCRdb copy is restricted to in-frame clones and leaves out a portion. The sample lists 80,000 to 100,000 clones; approximately 93% were seen once. The chain recombines TRBV5-1 with TRBJ2-7; no clear D gene. This receptor was taken from an adult with an advanced solid tumor such as melanoma, head and neck, liver or kidney cancer. Here the sequenced sample was CD4+ or CD8+ T cells sorted from blood, taken in a trial of the OX40 agonist ivuxolimab. Here the CDR3 reads CASSPNPTYEQYF. CDR3 DNA sequence: TGCGCCAGCAGCCCCAATCCGACCTACGAGCAGTACTTC.